The T cell receptor beta chain described here comes from a study of T cell responses to AZD1222 COVID-19 vaccine (dated by TCRdb to the early 2020s). Regarding the study in general: A total of around 240 trial participants underwent TCR sequencing, of whom some 210 received two doses of AZD1222 and around 25 received two doses of the MenACWY control vaccine. Trial participants were enrolled into age subgroups of 18-55, 56-69 and 70-plus years, which contained 148, 28 and 57 TCR-sequenced participants, respectively.

General conclusions and limits of the study: Vaccine-associated CD4 TCRs spanned the whole spike protein, with dominant responses in regions 160-218 and 743-854. Most participants were white British and females outnumbered males, and the authors suggested that clonal diversity may have been underestimated. Conclusions about previously exposed vaccinees are limited, since just six AZD1222 recipients were seropositive for SARS-CoV-2 at baseline. Nearly half of unique spike-specific TCRs reportedly recognized epitopes outside regions mutated in the B.1.351 and B.1.1.7 variants. No day 14 peak-response samples were available, so repertoires were characterized only after the peak T cell response. In the small 56-69-year group, the increase in depth fell short of significance, most likely because of low power. After two AZD1222 doses, both the breadth and the depth of spike-specific TCRs were significantly higher than at day 0 and than in MenACWY recipients.

The CDR3 regions of human TCRbeta chains were analyzed by immunosequencing. As for the authors' bioinformatics: TCRs in the repertoires were matched against a reference library of SARS-CoV-2-specific TCRs that had been generated with the MIRA antigen-specificity platform. Breadth meant the fraction of unique TCRs that were SARS-CoV-2-associated, whereas depth meant the fraction of total T cells that were SARS-CoV-2-associated. Using the MIRA data, every spike-specific TCR was mapped to the spike region that the TCR reacted to and assigned to either a CD4 or a CD8 class. Log10-transformed breadth and depth values were compared by one-way ANOVA with Sidak's multiple comparisons tests. TCRdb's version of the immuneACCESS table is confined to in-frame rearrangements and falls short of the full clone set. An unresolved V gene accounts for under half of the shortfall where checked; the remainder is of unknown origin. Clone size and V and J calls were adopted from that table, with D and trimming inferred from the DNA. Counted in this sample were 130,000 to 150,000 clones; around 90% of them appeared once. Of the sample, less than 3.5% is held by the ten largest clones.

What this sample's time point label stands for: baseline before first vaccination. What this sample's treatment or condition label stands for: meningococcal conjugate vaccine given as trial control. Vaccinee samples came from UK trials COV001 and COV002, including a single-blind randomized controlled phase 2/3 trial of AZD1222 (ChAdOx1 nCoV-19) in healthy adults. For TCRbeta chain sequencing, PBMC samples were collected from trial participants at day 0 and at day 28 after the second dose. In the case of this clone: The antigen this receptor binds is unknown. No base qualities exist here, and no much larger clone lies one base off it.

V is reduced by 1 base and J by 0 bases, leaving a spacing of 10 bases between them. The CDR3 has 16 amino acids, counting the end cysteine and phenylalanine. The DNA shown is the 48-base CDR3, in frame from base 1. CDR1 and CDR2 were assigned from the germline V gene as KGHSH and LQKENI. The chain is made from TRBV18 and TRBJ1-3; 5 matching bases give a weak D call of TRBD1. The TCR originated in an adult in good health. The sample consisted of peripheral blood, taken on day 0 of MenACWY control vaccination. The CDR3 region has the sequence CASSPRVTASGNTIYF. The bases read TGTGCCAGCTCACCACGGGTGACAGCCTCTGGAAACACCATATATTTT.